The entry below describes one T cell receptor (beta chain). The antigen is unknown. The CDR3 is made up of 14 amino acids. In germline, CDR1 is MNHEY, CDR2 SMNVEV (reference sequence). V shed 0 bases and J shed 7 bases, with 9 bases lying between them. Some clones are missing from TCRdb's copy, which holds only in-frame ones; the method was immunoSEQ multiplex PCR. The sample contains approximately 200,000 clones, 72% of which appear only once. This entry is derived from a study of cytotoxic CD8 clonotypes in ibrutinib-treated CLL. General observations from the study: Clonality (at baseline) was higher than in age-matched healthy donors and tracked circulating CD8+ T-cell counts.

The receptor was isolated from a human donor with chronic lymphocytic leukemia. This specimen was PBMCs, taken after 24 months of ibrutinib treatment. The chain has TRBV27 and TRBJ2-2, with no clear D. The CDR3 spells CASSLSGSDGELFF. CDR3 bases: TGTGCCAGCAGTTTATCGGGGTCGGACGGGGAGCTGTTTTTT.